One sample yielded the 32 T cell receptor beta chains listed below, sequenced in a study of CD8 T cells in ankylosing spondylitis. TCRdb called the 5' RACE reads again in MiXCR, with one record for every CDR3 protein. Counted here are 150,000 to 250,000 distinct CDR3 sequences, roughly 13% occurring once; the ten biggest clones make up 15% to 20%. Sequencing used blood, either unsorted or a sorted T cell fraction (not recorded which). The receptor set was obtained from a male donor with ankylosing spondylitis or in good health (not recorded which).

This clonotype was detected a few times. The junction differs from germline at one of its ends, possibly a read error. This chain connects TRBV7-9 to TRBJ2-7, with D perhaps matching TRBD2 (6 bases). The CDR3 covers 14 residues. Germline V lookup: CDR1 SEHNR, CDR2 FQNEAQ (reference sequence). The chain's CDR3 is CASTLGGSRDEQYF. The CDR3 nucleotides read TGTGCCAGCACCTTAGGAGGGAGTCGGGACGAGCAGTACTTC.

The V and J genes are TRBV6-5 and TRBJ2-7; no reliable D call. V lost 0 bases, J lost 2 bases, and 8 bases lay in between. The CDR3 covers 14 residues. CDR1 and CDR2 from the germline V gene are MNHEY and SVGAGI. The CDR3 region has the DNA TGTGCCAGCAGTTACTCGATAGCCACCTACGAGCAGTACTTC. Protein product: CASSYSIATYEQYF.

Comment on this clonotype: A junction end diverges from the germline sequence, so it may reflect a read error. This chain connects TRBV12-3 or TRBV12-4 to TRBJ2-7; perhaps TRBD2 as D (5 bases). This CDR3 spans 14 amino acids. DNA of the CDR3: TGTGCCAGCAGTGGGGAGCAGGAGAAACCCTCCCTTTGCTTC. Translation: CASSGEQEKPSLCF.

The gene calls are TRBV6-2 or TRBV6-3 and TRBJ2-4; D gene ambiguous. This CDR3 region has 21 residues. Trimming took off 2 bases at V and 0 bases at J, with 26 bases between the two ends. Germline CDR1 reads MNHEY; CDR2 reads SVGEGT. CDR3 nucleotide sequence: TGTGCCAGCAGTTACCCCTCTTTCGGGTCCGTCAAGCATCAAGCCAAAAACATTCAGTACTTC. Protein: CASSYPSFGSVKHQAKNIQYF.

A few counts support this clonotype. The chain employs TRBV30 and TRBJ2-2; the D gene is possibly TRBD2 (5 bases). The V gene lost 7 bases and the J gene lost 2 bases, with 11 bases spanning the gap. Germline V gene sequence: CDR1 GTSNPN, CDR2 SVGIG (reference sequence). CDR3 size: 13 residues. The CDR3 DNA sequence: TGTGCCTCGGGTCTAGCTAACACCGGGGAGCTGTTTTTT. It specifies CASGLANTGELFF.

The genes are TRBV20-1 and TRBJ2-7; unclear D gene. With 6 bases removed from V and 0 bases from J, the gap between germline ends came to 24 bases. This CDR3 region has 17 residues. In germline, CDR1 is DFQATT, CDR2 SNEGSKA (reference sequence). The CDR3 is CSAQVPPEQPSSYEQYF. DNA of the CDR3: TGCAGTGCCCAGGTCCCCCCTGAACAGCCCAGCTCCTACGAGCAGTACTTC.

This rearrangement joins TRBV7-9 to TRBJ2-7; D is ambiguous. The CDR3 sequence is 15 residues long. CDR1 is SEHNR, CDR2 FQNEAQ, per germline (reference sequence). Deletions cut 7 bases from V and 4 bases from J, with 20 bases between. The DNA for the CDR3 is TGTGCCAGCACCAAGGGTGGTCAACCCGGTTACGAGCAGTACTTC. Translating it yields CASTKGGQPGYEQYF.

The rearrangement links TRBV6-1 to TRBJ2-6, with D perhaps matching TRBD1 (5 bases). The CDR3 is made up of 15 amino acids. Trimming stripped 6 bases from V and 0 bases from J, with 9 bases between. Germline V gene data show CDR1 as MNHNS and CDR2 as SASEGT. This CDR3 reads CASSLDTSGANVLTF. The DNA for the CDR3 is TGTGCCAGCAGCCTGGACACCTCTGGGGCCAACGTCCTGACTTTC.

This clonotype came up a few times. The rearrangement uses TRBV30 and TRBJ2-7; 12 positions agree with TRBD1. The CDR3 is made up of 15 amino acids. From germline, CDR1 is GTSNPN and CDR2 SVGIG (reference sequence). Germline trimming cut 3 bases from V and 4 bases from J; bases unmatched to any gene: 7. The CDR3 DNA sequence: TGTGCCTGGAGCGTGGGGACAGGGGGCCTGTACGAGCAGTACTTC. It is translated as CAWSVGTGGLYEQYF.

This clonotype appeared a few times. V gene TRBV7-9 combines with J gene TRBJ1-2; D may be TRBD1 (5 bases). Germline V gene sequence: CDR1 SEHNR, CDR2 FQNEAQ (reference sequence). The CDR3 spans 15 residues. Trimming took 4 bases from V and 6 from J, leaving 18 bases between them. The CDR3 region is CASSSPGRTRHGYTF. CDR3 bases: TGTGCCAGCAGCTCTCCGGGGCGCACGAGGCATGGCTACACCTTC.

As DNA, the CDR3 is TGTGCCAGCAGTCCATCCGGAACCCGCTACACCTTC. Its protein is CASSPSGTRYTF. The chain uses TRBV12-3 or TRBV12-4 and TRBJ1-2; D remains ambiguous. The CDR3 is made up of 12 amino acids. The V end was cut by 5 bases, the J end by 9 bases, with 13 bases between.

V usage is TRBV7-9 and J usage is TRBJ2-7, with a weak D call TRBD1 (6 bases). The germline CDR1 and CDR2 sequences are SEHNR and FQNEAQ (reference sequence). V lost 6 bases, J lost 4 bases, and 10 bases lay in between. The CDR3 loop spans 12 amino acids. For the CDR3, the DNA is TGTGCCAGCAGACTGACAGGATACGAGCAGTACTTC. This gives the protein CASRLTGYEQYF.

This chain links TRBV5-1 with TRBJ2-3; no definite D call. With 3 bases removed from V and 6 bases from J, the gap between germline ends came to 14 bases. Germline loops: CDR1 SGHRS, CDR2 YFSETQ. The CDR3 runs 14 residues. CDR3 nucleotide sequence: TGCGCCAGCAGCTCGAAGACTGAACCGGATACGCAGTATTTT. This encodes CASSSKTEPDTQYF.

The chain combines TRBV4-1 with TRBJ2-2; weak D call: TRBD2 (5 bases). Germline-derived CDR1 and CDR2 are MGHRA and YSYEKL. This CDR3 is built from 18 residues. V was pared by 0 bases and J by 6 bases, with 20 bases between. CDR3 sequence: CASSQDWAFSANAGELFF. DNA for the CDR3: TGCGCCAGCAGCCAAGATTGGGCCTTTAGCGCGAATGCCGGGGAGCTGTTTTTT.

The chain employs TRBV11-3 and TRBJ2-7; D might be TRBD1 (6 bases). V shed 5 bases and J shed 9 bases, with 23 bases lying between them. Germline CDR1 SGHNT, CDR2 YENEEA. The CDR3 totals 15 residues. CDR3 sequence reads: CASSPWETGKDMQYF. DNA for the CDR3: TGTGCCAGCAGCCCCTGGGAAACAGGGAAGGACATGCAGTACTTC.

V gene TRBV7-8 combines with J gene TRBJ2-3, with D possibly being TRBD2 (6 bases). With 10 bases removed from V and 2 bases from J, the gap between germline ends came to 25 bases. Germline V CDR1 and CDR2: SGHVS, FQNEAQ. The CDR3 length is 17 residues. The CDR3 region has the DNA TGTGCCACCACTTGGATAGGAGGGGCCCGCAACACAGATACGCAGTATTTT. Protein product: CATTWIGGARNTDTQYF.

The chain is built from TRBV6-2 or TRBV6-3 and TRBJ2-1; 9 positions agree with TRBD2. CDR1 MNHEY and CDR2 SVGEGT come from the germline V gene. The V segment lost 0 bases and the J segment 2 bases; nucleotides outside the gene matches: 2. This CDR3 spans 16 amino acids. The CDR3 loop reads CASSYSTSGPYNEQFF. As DNA, the CDR3 is TGTGCCAGCAGTTACTCGACTAGCGGCCCCTACAATGAGCAGTTCTTC.

In its sample, this clonotype was seen a few times. The V and J genes are TRBV12-3 or TRBV12-4 and TRBJ2-3; 8 bases line up with TRBD2. The CDR3 consists of 15 residues. The J segment lost 4 bases and the V segment lost 10 bases, leaving 13 bases of the junction unmatched. CDR3 protein: CAIQHGGAAADTQYF. The CDR3 DNA is TGTGCCATTCAACACGGGGGGGCCGCAGCAGATACGCAGTATTTT.

In this sample, this clonotype turned up a few times. CDR3 amino acids: CASSQDREIYGYTF. The CDR3 DNA reads as TGCGCCAGCAGCCAAGATAGGGAAATTTATGGCTACACCTTC. The V and J genes are TRBV4-1 and TRBJ1-2; D remains unclear. This CDR3 has 14 amino acids. The V and J ends lost 0 bases and 5 bases respectively, with 10 bases between them. Germline V lookup: CDR1 MGHRA, CDR2 YSYEKL.

This clonotype appeared many times. The CDR3 DNA reads as TGCAGCGCGCTAACCCGGGACGTAACCTACGAGCAGTACTTC. Amino acid sequence: CSALTRDVTYEQYF. J is TRBJ2-7 and V is TRBV29-1; possibly TRBD1 or TRBD2 for D (5 bases each). CDR1 is SQVTM and CDR2 is ANQGSEA in the germline V gene. Deletions cut 7 bases from V and 2 bases from J, with 18 bases between. The CDR3 extends over 14 amino acids.

The table lists this clonotype with many counts. The rearrangement joins TRBV20-1 to TRBJ2-7; D unclear. From germline, CDR1 is DFQATT and CDR2 SNEGSKA (reference sequence). V was clipped by 2 bases and J by 7 bases, with 9 bases between them. The CDR3 contains 11 residues. CDR3 sequence reads: CSARKVSEQYF. The CDR3 DNA follows: TGCAGTGCTAGAAAAGTTTCGGAGCAGTACTTC.

This clonotype came up a few times. The chain is built from TRBV5-1 and TRBJ2-5; D unclear. The CDR3 length is 14 residues. V lost 3 bases, J lost 3 bases, and 12 bases lay in between. CDR1 is SGHRS and CDR2 is YFSETQ in the germline V gene. The CDR3 region has the DNA TGCGCCAGCAGCTCGGGCCGGTTGGAAGAGACCCAGTACTTC. Its translation: CASSSGRLEETQYF.

This clonotype appeared many times. V is TRBV18 and J is TRBJ2-3; D is ambiguous. This CDR3 region has 12 residues. V lost 3 bases to trimming and J lost 2 bases, with 3 bases between them. Germline V lookup: CDR1 KGHSH, CDR2 LQKENI. CDR3 in amino acids: CASSPYTDTQYF. DNA of the CDR3: TGTGCCAGCTCACCGTACACAGATACGCAGTATTTT.

V and J are TRBV29-1 and TRBJ1-1, with D tentatively TRBD1 (5 bases). The germline V gene encodes CDR1 SQVTM and CDR2 ANQGSEA. V gave up 7 bases and J gave up 6 bases, with 12 bases separating them. This CDR3 has 11 residues. CDR3 nucleotide sequence: TGCAGCGGTGGGGGAACGGCTGAAGCTTTCTTT. Its translation: CSGGGTAEAFF.

This clonotype turned up a few times. This chain uses TRBV12-3 or TRBV12-4 with TRBJ2-3; D is unclear. Trimming removed 6 bases at V and 2 bases at J, with 12 bases between. The CDR3 extends over 14 amino acids. CDR3 bases: TGTGCCAGCAGCGCTAACCGAGACACAGATACGCAGTATTTT. Translated: CASSANRDTDTQYF.

This clonotype was counted between two and nine times. As DNA, the CDR3 is TGTGCCAGCAGCCCCCGCCCCGGGACTTACTCCTACAATGAGCAGTTCTTC. Translating it yields CASSPRPGTYSYNEQFF. J is TRBJ2-1 and V is TRBV11-1, with a tentative D call TRBD2 (6 bases). Germline assignment: CDR1 SGHAT and CDR2 FQDESV (reference sequence). There are 17 residues in the CDR3. The germline V and J ends were trimmed by 5 bases and 0 bases, with 17 bases remaining between them.

This clonotype appeared a few times. The chain employs TRBV3-1 and TRBJ2-1; D is unresolved. V was cut by 3 bases and J by 14 bases, with 11 bases left in between. This CDR3 is 11 amino acids long. Germline-derived CDR1 and CDR2 are LGHDT and YNNKEL (reference sequence). CDR3 DNA sequence: TGTGCCAGCAGCCAGGGTCTAAGGAAGTTCTTC. Translated: CASSQGLRKFF.

This clonotype has a count of ten or more. Written as DNA, the CDR3 is TGCGCCAGCAGCCCTAGGGACAGGATCTACGAGCAGTACTTC. It is translated as CASSPRDRIYEQYF. The rearrangement links TRBV5-1 to TRBJ2-7, with TRBD1 matching 8 bases. Germline lookup yields CDR1 SGHRS and CDR2 YFSETQ. V was clipped by 4 bases and J by 3 bases; unmatched bases: 6. The CDR3 is 14 amino acids.

The chain combines TRBV4-2 with TRBJ2-4; the match to TRBD2 covers 8 bases. This CDR3 is 19 amino acids long. Trimming took 0 bases from V and 1 from J; bases not matched to a gene: 11. Germline assignment: CDR1 LGHNA and CDR2 YNFKEQ. CDR3 amino acids: CASSQDRAGVGLAKNIQYF. The DNA of the CDR3 is TGTGCCAGCAGCCAAGATAGAGCGGGAGTCGGGCTCGCCAAAAACATTCAGTACTTC.

This chain connects TRBV4-2 to TRBJ2-3; D remains unclear. The V and J ends lost 4 bases and 12 bases respectively, with 8 bases between them. The length of the CDR3 is 10 residues. CDR1 and CDR2 (germline): LGHNA, YNFKEQ. CDR3 bases: TGTGCCAGCAGCCCCACCGGACAGTATTTT. It codes for CASSPTGQYF.

This rearrangement joins TRBV5-1 to TRBJ1-3; D is unresolved. Germline V gene lookup returns CDR1 SGHRS and CDR2 YFSETQ. This CDR3 contains 16 residues. Deletions cut 1 base from V and 2 bases from J, with 13 bases between. CDR3 sequence: CASSLNFGSAGNTIYF. The CDR3 DNA follows: TGCGCCAGCAGCTTGAATTTTGGCAGTGCTGGAAACACCATATATTTT.

This clonotype appeared a few times. The rearrangement links TRBV6-1 to TRBJ2-5; 7 bases line up with TRBD2. Germline CDR1 is MNHNS and CDR2 is SASEGT. The trim removed 8 bases at V and 5 bases at J, leaving 17 bases unmatched. This CDR3 has 16 residues. DNA for the CDR3: TGTGCCAGCGGTATTTCTTGGGCGGGGGTAGTGGAGACCCAGTACTTC. Translated, it gives CASGISWAGVVETQYF.